This passage covers 23 T cell receptor beta chains from one sample sequenced in a study of shared clonotypes between healthy human individuals (dated by TCRdb to about 2020). Library preparation used the immunoSEQ multiplex PCR assay. TCRdb re-hosts the immuneACCESS table, in-frame sequences only. Its copies lack some clones; in the studies checked, an unresolved V gene accounts for under half of them, and the cause for the rest is not known. This sample gives around 350,000 clones in total; less than 75% of them show up just once. About 10% of the sample comes from the top ten. The sequenced sample was memory CD4+ T cells sorted from blood. Sample cell subset or site, as interpreted from the label and publication: CD45RA-negative fraction. The origin of the receptors is a man aged 30-40 years in good health.

The chain has TRBV12-5 and TRBJ1-1, with D perhaps TRBD1 (5 bases). The CDR3 runs 15 residues. Trimming shortened V by 0 bases and J by 1 base, and 9 bases separated the two germline ends. In germline, CDR1 is LGHNT, CDR2 FRNRAP. CDR3 DNA sequence: TGTGCTAGTGGTTTGGTACTGGGACCGAACACTGAAGCTTTCTTT. Its protein product is CASGLVLGPNTEAFF.

The chain uses TRBV10-3 and TRBJ1-1, with D tentatively TRBD1 (6 bases). CDR3 length: 14 amino acids. Germline V gene data show CDR1 as ENHRY and CDR2 as SYGVKD. The V gene lost 6 bases and the J gene lost 3 bases, with 14 bases spanning the gap. In DNA, the CDR3 is TGTGCCATCAGGTACAGGGAAGGAGACACTGAAGCTTTCTTT. Amino acids: CAIRYREGDTEAFF.

This clone was counted a few times. The gene calls are TRBV28 and TRBJ2-3; D gene uncertain. CDR3 length equals 12 residues. Germline loops: CDR1 MDHEN, CDR2 SYDVKM. V lost 4 bases and J 2 bases, leaving 4 bases between the germline ends. CDR3 bases: TGTGCCAGCAGTTCCAACACAGATACGCAGTATTTT. Amino acids: CASSSNTDTQYF.

The rearrangement joins TRBV4-1 to TRBJ2-1; no reliable D call. This CDR3 spans 16 amino acids. The V and J ends lost 0 bases and 7 bases respectively, with 16 bases between them. CDR1 is MGHRA, CDR2 YSYEKL, per germline. In nucleotides, the CDR3 is TGCGCCAGCAGCCAAGATTCCATCATACAAAGGAATGAGCAGTTCTTC. It specifies CASSQDSIIQRNEQFF.

This clone showed up just a few times. This chain uses TRBV9 with TRBJ2-3, with D possibly being TRBD2 (6 bases). In germline, CDR1 is SGDLS, CDR2 YYNGEE. The CDR3 is made up of 17 amino acids. Trimming left V 3 bases short and J 3 bases short, with 20 bases between. CDR3 amino acids: CASSGTGTFSLTDTQYF. CDR3 coding DNA: TGTGCCAGCAGCGGGACCGGGACTTTCAGTCTAACAGATACGCAGTATTTT. The full variable domain, completed using reference TRBV9 and TRBJ2-3, is DSGVTQTPKHLITATGQRVTLRCSPRSGDLSVYWYQQSLDQGLQFLIQYYNGEERAKGNILERFSAQQFPDLHSELNLSSLELGDSALYFCASSGTGTFSLTDTQYFGPGTRLTVL.

V is TRBV5-6 and J is TRBJ2-7; 10 nucleotides line up with TRBD1. Germline V gives CDR1 SGHDT, CDR2 YYEEEE. This CDR3 is built from 15 residues. The V and J ends lost 1 base and 2 bases, in that order; junction bases with no gene match: 3. DNA of the CDR3: TGTGCCAGCAGCTTGCGCGGGACAGGGGCCTACGAGCAGTACTTC. It specifies CASSLRGTGAYEQYF.

The rearrangement joins TRBV6-1 to TRBJ2-7; maybe TRBD1 (5 bases). Trimming took 7 bases from V and 7 from J, leaving 11 bases between them. The CDR3 is 11 residues long. In germline, CDR1 is MNHNS, CDR2 SASEGT. CDR3 in DNA: TGTGCCAGCATAAGGGGAAGGGAGCAGTACTTC. Protein sequence: CASIRGREQYF.

The CDR3 sequence is CATKPEGVEKLFF. The CDR3 DNA follows: TGTGCCACCAAACCGGAGGGTGTCGAAAAACTGTTTTTT. The chain couples TRBV5-4 to TRBJ1-4; D gene ambiguous. The CDR3 covers 13 residues. The germline V and J ends were trimmed by 9 bases and 8 bases, with 17 bases remaining between them. Germline loops: CDR1 SGHNT, CDR2 YYREEE (reference sequence).

This clone was detected once. The V call is TRBV11-2, the J call TRBJ2-1, with 8 bases fitting TRBD2. The CDR3 loop spans 17 amino acids. V gave up 5 bases and J gave up 5 bases; unmatched junction bases: 14. The germline V gene has CDR1 SGHAT and CDR2 FQNNGV. CDR3: CASSLSSGGRRDNEQFF. CDR3 DNA: TGTGCCAGCAGCCTTAGCTCGGGCGGGAGGCGAGACAATGAGCAGTTCTTC.

CDR3 sequence reads: CASSEVRGSELFF. CDR3 DNA sequence: TGTGCCAGCAGTGAGGTCAGGGGATCGGAACTGTTTTTT. The chain couples TRBV6-1 to TRBJ1-4, with D tentatively TRBD1 (6 bases). V dropped 3 bases and J dropped 12 bases, with 14 bases sitting between them. CDR1 MNHNS and CDR2 SASEGT come from the germline V gene. The CDR3 totals 13 residues.

The chain couples TRBV5-4 to TRBJ2-1, with D possibly TRBD2 on 6 matching bases. The CDR3 sequence is 12 residues long. Trimming took 5 bases from V and 15 from J, leaving 18 bases between them. Germline values: CDR1 SGHNT, CDR2 YYREEE (reference sequence). CDR3: CASSNSGGSTFF. The CDR3 DNA is TGTGCCAGCAGTAATTCCGGGGGATCGACGTTCTTC.

The rearrangement joins TRBV4-3 to TRBJ1-4; D call uncertain. Germline V gene data show CDR1 as LGHNA and CDR2 as YSLEER. The CDR3 totals 15 residues. Deletions cut 0 bases from V and 8 bases from J, with 13 bases between. For the CDR3, the DNA is TGCGCCAGCAGCCAAGAAGAACCCCCGAGGGAAAAACTGTTTTTT. The encoded protein is CASSQEEPPREKLFF.

The chain uses TRBV27 and TRBJ2-5; possibly TRBD1 or TRBD2 for D (5 bases each). V was cut by 8 bases and J by 2 bases, with 12 bases left in between. The CDR3 covers 13 residues. Germline V gene sequence: CDR1 MNHEY, CDR2 SMNVEV (reference sequence). The CDR3 is CASGHGGQETQYF. Written as DNA, the CDR3 is TGTGCCAGCGGCCATGGGGGACAAGAGACCCAGTACTTC.

The genes are TRBV7-2 and TRBJ2-2; D possibly uses TRBD1 or TRBD2 (5 bases each). The germline gives CDR1 SGHTA, CDR2 FQGNSA. The length of the CDR3 is 15 residues. V lost 1 base and J lost 7, with 13 bases in between. CDR3 sequence (DNA): TGTGCCAGCAGCTTAGGAGGGGCGCGGAGCGGGGAGCTGTTTTTT. Its translation: CASSLGGARSGELFF.

This clone showed up just a few times. V is TRBV2 and J is TRBJ2-3, with D perhaps assigned TRBD1 or TRBD2 (5 bases each). CDR1 and CDR2 (germline): SNHLY, FYNNEI. V lost 7 bases to trimming and J lost 3 bases, with 14 bases between them. The CDR3 is made up of 14 amino acids. CDR3 loop: CASTLYGGTDTQYF. As DNA, the CDR3 is TGTGCCAGCACTCTTTATGGGGGTACAGATACGCAGTATTTT.

The chain combines TRBV4-2 with TRBJ2-2, with TRBD1 identical over 11 bases. Germline CDR1 is LGHNA and CDR2 is YNFKEQ. V dropped 4 bases and J dropped 6; count of bases not matched to a gene: 10. This CDR3 spans 17 amino acids. The CDR3 here is CASSLEMGQGGPGELFF. As DNA, the CDR3 is TGTGCCAGCAGCCTTGAGATGGGACAGGGGGGGCCCGGGGAGCTGTTTTTT.

V gene TRBV28 combines with J gene TRBJ2-1; 14 bases are a match to TRBD2. The CDR3 is 17 residues long. The V gene end was trimmed by 5 bases and the J gene end by 3 bases; junction bases not matched to a gene: 6. Germline values: CDR1 MDHEN, CDR2 SYDVKM. The CDR3 sequence is CASSPMGLAGVYNEQFF. The CDR3 DNA sequence: TGTGCCAGCAGTCCAATGGGACTAGCGGGAGTCTACAATGAGCAGTTCTTC.

In its sample, this clone is medium-sized. Other DNA sequences in the same sample also yield this CDR3. CDR3: CASSRQGGSYEQYF. In DNA form, the CDR3 reads TGTGCCAGCAGTCGTCAAGGGGGGTCCTACGAGCAGTACTTC. The chain has TRBV6-5 and TRBJ2-7; the D call may be TRBD1 or TRBD2 (6 bases each). Trimming stripped 5 bases from V and 1 base from J, with 12 bases between. The CDR3 length is 14 residues. The germline V gene encodes CDR1 MNHEY and CDR2 SVGAGI.

The V gene is TRBV5-4, the J gene TRBJ2-3; 8 nucleotides align to TRBD1. The J segment lost 1 base and the V segment lost 4 bases, leaving 11 bases of the junction unmatched. Germline V gene data show CDR1 as SGHNT and CDR2 as YYREEE (reference sequence). This CDR3 is 17 amino acids long. The CDR3 here is CASSLPRQGIGTDTQYF. The CDR3 DNA is TGTGCCAGCAGCCTGCCCCGACAGGGGATTGGCACAGATACGCAGTATTTT.

The J gene is TRBJ2-7, the V gene TRBV18; no definite D call. V gave up 3 bases and J gave up 7 bases, with 13 bases separating them. CDR3 length equals 13 residues. Germline V CDR1 and CDR2: KGHSH, LQKENI. This chain's CDR3 is CASSPSTRREQYF. The CDR3 DNA follows: TGTGCCAGCTCACCTTCTACAAGACGGGAGCAGTACTTC.

The chain links TRBV5-1 to TRBJ2-1; perhaps TRBD1 as D (6 bases). The CDR3 has 14 amino acids. Trimming cost V 5 bases and J 4 bases, with 13 bases left between them. Germline loops: CDR1 SGHRS, CDR2 YFSETQ. The CDR3 reads CASREDRFYNEQFF. Written as DNA, the CDR3 is TGCGCCAGCAGGGAAGACAGGTTTTACAATGAGCAGTTCTTC.

The chain couples TRBV28 to TRBJ2-1; possibly TRBD1 or TRBD2 for D (5 bases each). V was cut by 3 bases and J by 3 bases, with 12 bases left in between. Germline V gene sequence: CDR1 MDHEN, CDR2 SYDVKM. This CDR3 has 15 amino acids. CDR3: CASSLGRDGYNEQFF. CDR3 in DNA: TGTGCCAGCAGTTTGGGCAGGGACGGCTACAATGAGCAGTTCTTC.

The rearrangement links TRBV4-1 to TRBJ1-5; D is uncertain. This CDR3 region has 14 residues. With 3 bases removed from V and 4 bases from J, the gap between germline ends came to 10 bases. Germline V lookup: CDR1 MGHRA, CDR2 YSYEKL. Here the CDR3 DNA reads TGCGCCAGCAGCCAGATACTTGGGAATCAGCCCCAGCATTTT. It encodes CASSQILGNQPQHF.